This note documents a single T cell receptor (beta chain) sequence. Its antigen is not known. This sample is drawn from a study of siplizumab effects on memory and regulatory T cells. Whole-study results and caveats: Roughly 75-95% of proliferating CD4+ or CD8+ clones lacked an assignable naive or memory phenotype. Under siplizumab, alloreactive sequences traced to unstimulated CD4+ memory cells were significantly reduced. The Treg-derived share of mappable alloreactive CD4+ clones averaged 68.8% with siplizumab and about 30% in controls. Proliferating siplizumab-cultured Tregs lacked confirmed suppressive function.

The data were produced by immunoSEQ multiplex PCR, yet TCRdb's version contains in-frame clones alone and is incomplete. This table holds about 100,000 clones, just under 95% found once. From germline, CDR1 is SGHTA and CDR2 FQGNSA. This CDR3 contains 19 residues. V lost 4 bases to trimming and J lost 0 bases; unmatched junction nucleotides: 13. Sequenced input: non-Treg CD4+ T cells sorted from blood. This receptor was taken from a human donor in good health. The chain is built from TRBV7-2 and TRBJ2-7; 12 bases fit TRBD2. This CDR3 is CASSSLLAGGGTFSYEQYF. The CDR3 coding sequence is TGTGCCAGCAGCTCACTACTAGCGGGAGGCGGAACTTTCTCCTACGAGCAGTACTTC. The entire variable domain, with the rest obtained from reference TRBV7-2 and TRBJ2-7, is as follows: GAGVSQSPSNKVTEKGKDVELRCDPISGHTALYWYRQSLGQGLEFLIYFQGNSAPDKSGLPSDRFSAERTGGSVSTLTIQRTQQEDSAVYLCASSSLLAGGGTFSYEQYFGPGTRLTVT.